The following is a T cell receptor beta chain sequence with its context. A read error is possible here, since a much larger clone lies one base away. Here the CDR3 omits its conserved ending phenylalanine or tryptophan, so a read error is the likely source. The sample originates from a study of T cells in Graves' hyperthyroidism and ophthalmopathy. V was clipped by 0 bases and J by 5 bases, with 14 bases between them. The CDR3 spans 15 residues. Germline lookup yields CDR1 SGHRS and CDR2 YFSETQ. On the basis of clinical symptoms, serum thyroxine and TRAb, thyroid ultrasound and orbital computed tomography, diagnoses were made. The CDR3 regions of TCR beta were amplified from RNA transcripts. The primer set for the first-round RT-PCR of the TCR CDR3 was HTBI. TCRdb re-called the multiplex PCR reads with MiXCR, one entry per CDR3 protein. The table lists 450,000 to 700,000 distinct CDR3 sequences, about 45% of them singletons.

The V gene is TRBV5-1, the J gene TRBJ1-1; no firm D call. The material sequenced was peripheral blood or thyroid tissue (not recorded which). The clonotype was recovered from an adult woman with Graves' disease, either hyperthyroidism or ophthalmopathy (not recorded which). CDR3 amino acids: CASSLAGRLGTEAFL. The CDR3 nucleotides read TGCGCCAGCAGCTTGGCCGGCCGACTGGGGACTGAAGCTTTCCTT.